This is a list of T cell receptor beta chains from one sample in a study of cytomegalovirus exposure and HLA in healthy donors. Libraries were prepared by immunoSEQ multiplex PCR; TCRdb keeps only in-frame clonotypes and omits some of them. This sample has roughly 120,000 clones; around 70% occur once, and the top ten carry around 1.6%. The sample taken for sequencing was PBMCs. The receptors shown here come from a man aged 30 to 45 in good health and CMV-seropositive. CDR3s include the opening cysteine and the closing phenylalanine or tryptophan. D genes are given only for firm matches. Only some rows state a clone size, as once, few, many or a class for expanded clones.

CDR3,DNA,size,J,D,V
CASSLREGDTEAFF,TGCGCCAGCAGCTTGAGGGAGGGGGACACTGAAGCTTTCTTT,few,TRBJ1-1,NA,TRBV5-1
CASSPWSQGYNEQFF,TGTGCCAGCAGCCCATGGTCCCAGGGGTACAATGAGCAGTTCTTC,NA,TRBJ2-1,NA,TRBV7-2
CSGGLAGGTDTQYF,TGCAGCGGAGGACTAGCGGGAGGGACAGATACGCAGTATTTT,NA,TRBJ2-3,TRBD2,TRBV29-1
CASLDRAVGELFF,TGTGCCAGCTTAGACAGGGCTGTCGGGGAGCTGTTTTTT,NA,TRBJ2-2,TRBD1,TRBV19
CASSLEAGGGQETQYF,TGCGCCAGCAGCTTGGAGGCGGGGGGTGGCCAAGAGACCCAGTACTTC,NA,TRBJ2-5,TRBD2,TRBV5-1
CASSYPREKLFF,TGTGCCAGCAGTTACCCCAGGGAAAAACTGTTTTTT,few,TRBJ1-4,NA,TRBV6-6
CASSRGLAGSYLSSYEQYF,TGCGCCAGCAGCAGGGGACTAGCGGGATCGTACCTGTCCTCCTACGAGCAGTACTTC,NA,TRBJ2-7,TRBD2,TRBV5-1
CASSSTSGGVDTQYF,TGTGCCAGCAGCTCGACTAGCGGGGGGGTGGATACGCAGTATTTT,NA,TRBJ2-3,TRBD2,TRBV11-2
CASSPWDREAKNIQYF,TGTGCCAGCTCACCATGGGACAGGGAGGCCAAAAACATTCAGTACTTC,few,TRBJ2-4,TRBD1,TRBV18
CASSLALAGVNEQFF,TGTGCCAGCAGCTTGGCACTAGCGGGAGTGAATGAGCAGTTCTTC,NA,TRBJ2-1,TRBD2,TRBV7-8
CASSLVLEQYF,TGTGCCAGCAGCTTGGTATTGGAGCAGTACTTC,few,TRBJ2-7,NA,TRBV5-6
CASSSYGWGQPTTGELFF,TGTGCCAGCAGCTCCTACGGGTGGGGACAGCCGACCACCGGGGAGCTGTTTTTT,NA,TRBJ2-2,TRBD1,TRBV7-2
CASSEGQSYEQYF,TGTGCCAGCAGTGAAGGACAGAGCTACGAGCAGTACTTC,NA,TRBJ2-7,NA,TRBV2
CASSLDRGPQHF,TGTGCCAGCAGCTTAGATAGAGGGCCCCAGCATTTT,NA,TRBJ1-5,NA,TRBV13
CASSLAGSNQPQHF,TGCGCCAGCAGCTTGGCAGGGAGCAATCAGCCCCAGCATTTT,NA,TRBJ1-5,NA,TRBV5-1
CASSVEGAGGREQYF,TGTGCCAGCAGCGTAGAAGGAGCGGGAGGCCGGGAGCAGTACTTC,NA,TRBJ2-7,TRBD2,TRBV9
CASRRTGSHEQYF,TGTGCCAGCAGGCGGACAGGGTCTCACGAGCAGTACTTC,NA,TRBJ2-7,TRBD1,TRBV6-5
CAISESVAGIYEQYF,TGTGCCATCAGTGAGTCGGTCGCGGGAATCTACGAGCAGTACTTC,few,TRBJ2-7,NA,TRBV10-3
CASLLVAGGGTGELFF,TGTGCCAGCCTCTTGGTGGCAGGGGGAGGCACCGGGGAGCTGTTTTTT,few,TRBJ2-2,NA,TRBV28
CASSQWGEDIQYF,TGCGCCAGCAGCCAGTGGGGGGAGGACATTCAGTACTTC,NA,TRBJ2-4,NA,TRBV5-1
CASLELGKDTAAFF,TGTGCCAGCTTAGAGCTGGGTAAGGACACTGCAGCTTTCTTT,NA,TRBJ1-1,NA,TRBV7-9
CASRRGQGALGPPGEQFF,TGTGCCAGCAGGCGGGGGCAGGGCGCGCTTGGTCCCCCTGGTGAGCAGTTCTTC,few,TRBJ2-1,NA,TRBV28
CASSLSLNQPQHF,TGTGCCAGCAGCTTATCTCTGAATCAGCCCCAGCATTTT,few,TRBJ1-5,NA,TRBV7-9
CAWSTPRVANTEAFF,TGTGCCTGGAGTACCCCGAGAGTAGCGAACACTGAAGCTTTCTTT,once,TRBJ1-1,NA,TRBV30
CASSPGGTEAFF,TGTGCCAGTAGTCCGGGGGGAACTGAAGCTTTCTTT,NA,TRBJ1-1,NA,TRBV19
CASSSGTGANTGELFF,TGTGCCAGCAGTTCCGGGACAGGGGCGAACACCGGGGAGCTGTTTTTT,NA,TRBJ2-2,TRBD1,TRBV6-5
CSSSLVGGGLPEQYF,TGTTCCAGCAGCTTAGTCGGGGGGGGTTTACCGGAGCAGTACTTC,NA,TRBJ2-7,TRBD2,TRBV7-9
CASSIIPTQTGNTIYF,TGTGCCAGTAGTATCATTCCGACTCAGACTGGAAACACCATATATTTT,once,TRBJ1-3,NA,TRBV19